Shown below are 29 T cell receptor beta chains from a single sample sequenced in a study of T cells after posttransplantation cyclophosphamide. Busulfan-fludarabine conditioning, marrow transplant, and cyclophosphamide on days +3 and +4 were administered. Clones were read by immunoSEQ multiplex PCR, and TCRdb kept only the in-frame ones, dropping some. The sample has about 5,400 clones, none seen only once. This sample comprised PBMCs, obtained after allogeneic stem cell transplant with posttransplant cyclophosphamide. The receptors stem from a female patient aged 30-39 years who received an allogeneic stem cell transplant from an unrelated donor, was CMV-positive, and had acute and chronic GVHD. Some of the T cells may derive from the graft donor.

In its sample, this clone was seen many times. The CDR3 coding sequence is TGTGCCAGCAGCTCCCTTGGGGGCGGGTATGGCTACACCTTC. Translated: CASSSLGGGYGYTF. The V call is TRBV11-2, the J call TRBJ1-2; TRBD1 is a possible D gene (6 bases). CDR3 length: 14 amino acids. Germline V gene sequence: CDR1 SGHAT, CDR2 FQNNGV. V lost 4 bases and J lost 5, with 14 bases in between.

This clone was counted a few times. CDR3 bases: TGTGCCAGCAGCTCCCCCGGGGTAGCGGGAGTCGGGCAGTTCTTC. It specifies CASSSPGVAGVGQFF. The chain has TRBV5-4 and TRBJ2-1, with TRBD2 matching over 9 bases. Germline V CDR1 and CDR2: SGHNT, YYREEE (reference sequence). The J segment lost 12 bases and the V segment lost 3 bases, leaving 13 bases of the junction unmatched. The CDR3 consists of 15 residues. Complete variable domain (other parts from reference TRBV5-4 and TRBJ2-1): ETGVTQSPTHLIKTRGQQVTLRCSSQSGHNTVSWYQQALGQGPQFIFQYYREEENGRGNFPPRFSGLQFPNYSSELNVNALELDDSALYLCASSSPGVAGVGQFFGPGTRLTVL.

Many counts were recorded for this clone. The CDR3: CASSFTPGAGELFF. Here the CDR3 DNA reads TGTGCCAGCAGTTTTACCCCGGGGGCCGGGGAGCTGTTTTTT. The chain has TRBV6-6 and TRBJ2-2, with D perhaps matching TRBD2 (6 bases). CDR3 length: 14 amino acids. Germline V gene lookup returns CDR1 MNHNY and CDR2 SVGAGI (reference sequence). V was shortened by 4 bases and J by 6 bases, with 12 bases between the two germline ends.

Many counts were recorded for this clone. The CDR3 sequence is CATTGGSGRGTDTQYF. CDR3 DNA sequence: TGTGCCACGACCGGGGGGAGCGGGAGGGGCACAGATACGCAGTATTTT. The chain couples TRBV6-6 to TRBJ2-3, with TRBD2 matching over 10 bases. Germline CDR1 and CDR2: MNHNY and SVGAGI (reference sequence). Unmatched junction bases numbered 11, after V lost 10 bases and J lost 1 base. CDR3 length: 16 residues.

This clone was counted many times. V gene TRBV6-1 combines with J gene TRBJ2-5; D possibly corresponds to TRBD2 (6 bases). V lost 6 bases, J lost 4 bases, and 18 bases lay in between. Germline V lookup: CDR1 MNHNS, CDR2 SASEGT. The CDR3 covers 15 residues. The CDR3 spells CASRNFLGGAETQYF. CDR3 bases: TGTGCCAGCAGGAACTTTTTGGGGGGAGCAGAGACCCAGTACTTC.

Many counts were recorded for this clone. The chain is built from TRBV25-1 and TRBJ1-5; 9 nucleotides match TRBD1. V was pared by 5 bases and J by 5 bases, with 4 bases of the junction left unmatched. CDR3 length: 14 residues. Looked up from germline, CDR1 is MGHDK and CDR2 is SYGVNS. The CDR3 loop reads CASSTTGGDQPQHF. For the CDR3, the DNA is TGTGCCAGCAGTACGACAGGGGGAGATCAGCCCCAGCATTTT.

This clone was detected ten times or more. CDR3 protein: CRVARGGEQFF. The CDR3 region has the DNA TGCAGGGTGGCTAGAGGAGGTGAGCAGTTCTTC. The chain is built from TRBV20-1 and TRBJ2-1; D possibly corresponds to TRBD2 (5 bases). The length of the CDR3 is 11 residues. From germline, CDR1 is DFQATT and CDR2 SNEGSKA (reference sequence).

The table lists this clone with many counts. This rearrangement joins TRBV5-8 to TRBJ1-1; TRBD1 aligns across 7 bases. From germline, CDR1 is SGHTS and CDR2 YDEGEE. The CDR3 totals 14 residues. The V segment lost 3 bases and the J segment 1 base; nucleotides outside the gene matches: 3. CDR3 sequence (DNA): TGTGCCAGCAGCTCCCGGACAGGGAACACTGAAGCTTTCTTT. Its translation is CASSSRTGNTEAFF.

This clone was recorded many times. This chain uses TRBV5-1 with TRBJ2-2; 7 bases match TRBD1. J gave up 5 bases and V 2 bases, and 0 bases lay outside the gene matches. CDR1 is SGHRS, CDR2 YFSETQ, per germline. The CDR3 sequence is 13 residues long. The DNA of the CDR3 is TGCGCCAGCAGCTTACAGGGGACCGGGGAGCTGTTTTTT. Translating it yields CASSLQGTGELFF. Full variable domain (missing parts from reference TRBV5-1 and TRBJ2-2): KAGVTQTPRYLIKTRGQQVTLSCSPISGHRSVSWYQQTPGQGLQFLFEYFSETQRNKGNFPGRFSGRQFSNSRSEMNVSTLELGDSALYLCASSLQGTGELFFGEGSRLTVL.

This clone came up many times. The chain joins TRBV10-3 to TRBJ2-5, with TRBD2 matching over 8 bases. This CDR3 has 15 residues. The germline CDR1 and CDR2 sequences are ENHRY and SYGVKD. The V and J ends lost 11 bases and 1 base, in that order; junction bases with no gene match: 12. CDR3 amino acids: CAATQGLGGQETQYF. CDR3 nucleotides: TGTGCCGCCACGCAGGGACTAGGAGGCCAAGAGACCCAGTACTTC.

This clone was detected ten times or more. The genes are TRBV7-2 and TRBJ1-1; D perhaps matches TRBD1 (5 bases). The length of the CDR3 is 13 residues. V was pared by 7 bases and J by 0 bases, with 9 bases between. The germline CDR1 and CDR2 sequences are SGHTA and FQGNSA. DNA for the CDR3: TGTGCCAGCACCAGACAGATGAACACTGAAGCTTTCTTT. As protein: CASTRQMNTEAFF.

There are many counts of this clone. The CDR3 protein is CASVERPGVNTEAFF. CDR3 in DNA: TGTGCCAGCGTTGAGAGGCCGGGTGTGAACACTGAAGCTTTCTTT. The chain combines TRBV28 with TRBJ1-1; D remains unclear. Germline V gives CDR1 MDHEN, CDR2 SYDVKM. The CDR3 has 15 amino acids. V was clipped by 8 bases and J by 0 bases, with 16 bases between them.

This clone appeared many times. The chain couples TRBV6-6 to TRBJ2-7; 9 bases are shared with TRBD1. In germline, CDR1 is MNHNY, CDR2 SVGAGI (reference sequence). V gave up 3 bases and J gave up 7 bases; unmatched junction bases: 10. The CDR3 spans 15 residues. CDR3 sequence reads: CASSYSVQGAGEQYF. Written as DNA, the CDR3 is TGTGCCAGCAGTTATAGCGTACAGGGGGCGGGGGAGCAGTACTTC.

In its sample, this clone was seen many times. This chain connects TRBV9 to TRBJ2-7; 7 bases are shared with TRBD1. The CDR3 totals 14 residues. After removal of 2 bases from V and 2 bases from J, the junction contained 4 bases not matched to a gene. From germline, CDR1 is SGDLS and CDR2 YYNGEE. CDR3 in DNA: TGTGCCAGCAGCGTTTCGACAGGGCCCTACGAGCAGTACTTC. It translates to CASSVSTGPYEQYF.

This clone was seen many times. J is TRBJ2-3 and V is TRBV7-3, with unresolved D. Trimming removed 2 bases from V and 2 bases from J, with 14 bases in between. This CDR3 has 16 amino acids. Per the germline V gene, CDR1 is SGHTA and CDR2 is FQGTGA. The CDR3, as DNA: TGTGCCAGCAGCTTATCACGAGACACATACACAGATACGCAGTATTTT. Its protein is CASSLSRDTYTDTQYF.

This clone was seen only a few times. V is TRBV11-2 and J is TRBJ2-3; unclear D gene. V was cut by 8 bases and J by 4 bases, with 4 bases left in between. Per the germline V gene, CDR1 is SGHAT and CDR2 is FQNNGV. The CDR3 extends over 10 amino acids. CDR3 nucleotides: TGTGCCAGCGGCCCAGATACGCAGTATTTT. Amino acid sequence: CASGPDTQYF.

This chain links TRBV6-5 with TRBJ2-1; the match to TRBD2 covers 14 bases. The CDR3 runs to 16 residues. With V trimmed by 4 bases and J by 6 bases, 5 bases remained unmatched. Germline V gene lookup returns CDR1 MNHEY and CDR2 SVGAGI. The CDR3: CASSSQTSGRANEQFF. CDR3 nucleotides: TGTGCCAGCAGTTCCCAGACTAGCGGGAGGGCCAATGAGCAGTTCTTC.

This clone showed up many times. The chain uses TRBV4-2 and TRBJ2-7; D possibly corresponds to TRBD2 (5 bases). V lost 0 bases, J lost 8 bases, and 20 bases lay in between. CDR1 is LGHNA, CDR2 YNFKEQ, per germline. The CDR3 runs to 16 residues. Written as DNA, the CDR3 is TGTGCCAGCAGCCAAGATTGGAAGCGGTACCTCCGACAGCAGTACTTC. Translating gives CASSQDWKRYLRQQYF.

This clone was seen repeatedly, ten times or more. This sequence joins TRBV14 and TRBJ1-3; a possible D gene is TRBD1 (6 bases). Germline V lookup: CDR1 SGHDN, CDR2 FVKESK. V was clipped by 3 bases and J by 0 bases, with 12 bases between them. The CDR3 is 16 residues long. CDR3 sequence (DNA): TGTGCCAGCAGCCAGGTGCAGGGGATCTCTGGAAACACCATATATTTT. It translates to CASSQVQGISGNTIYF.

This clone was counted many times. J is TRBJ1-2 and V is TRBV15; maybe TRBD1 (6 bases). The CDR3 sequence is 16 residues long. From germline, CDR1 is LNHNV and CDR2 YYDKDF (reference sequence). The ends were cut back, 5 bases at V and 5 bases at J, with 21 bases in the middle. CDR3 region: CATSDSSRGAGYGYTF. CDR3 bases: TGTGCCACCAGCGATTCCTCACGGGGGGCCGGGTATGGCTACACCTTC.

This clone was picked up a small number of times. The DNA of the CDR3 is TGTGCCAGCAGCTCAGGTGCGGGAAATCACGTAAAGCAGTACTTC. This gives the protein CASSSGAGNHVKQYF. The chain carries TRBV14 and TRBJ2-5, with TRBD2 as a possible D gene (6 bases). V lost 5 bases and J lost 11, with 24 bases in between. This CDR3 is built from 15 residues. Germline V gene data show CDR1 as SGHDN and CDR2 as FVKESK.

This clone has a count of ten or more. Written as DNA, the CDR3 is TGTGCCAGCAGCTTAGGGAGGATCGGGGAGCTGTTTTTT. Translation: CASSLGRIGELFF. The chain recombines TRBV7-3 with TRBJ2-2, with D possibly being TRBD2 (6 bases). Per the germline V gene, CDR1 is SGHTA and CDR2 is FQGTGA. Trimming removed 2 bases from V and 7 bases from J, with 8 bases in between. The CDR3 contains 13 residues.

At least ten counts were recorded for this clone. This chain uses TRBV7-8 with TRBJ1-5; no clear D. Trimming took 3 bases from V and 3 from J, leaving 9 bases between them. This CDR3 region has 14 residues. CDR1 and CDR2 (germline): SGHVS, FQNEAQ. Written as DNA, the CDR3 is TGTGCCAGCAGCTTCAGGCAGAACAATCAGCCCCAGCATTTT. As protein: CASSFRQNNQPQHF. Filled out from reference TRBV7-8 and TRBJ1-5, the complete variable domain reads GAGVSQSPRYKVAKRGQDVALRCDPISGHVSLFWYQQALGQGPEFLTYFQNEAQLDKSGLPSDRFFAERPEGSVSTLKIQRTQQEDSAVYLCASSFRQNNQPQHFGDGTRLSIL.

Relative to its sample, this clone is large. The rearrangement links TRBV6-5 to TRBJ2-2; 8 nucleotides align to TRBD1. Unmatched junction bases numbered 2, after V lost 5 bases and J lost 6 bases. This CDR3 has 13 residues. In germline, CDR1 is MNHEY, CDR2 SVGAGI. CDR3 nucleotide sequence: TGTGCCAGCAGTCCAGGGGGCTCCGGGGAGCTGTTTTTT. Translating it yields CASSPGGSGELFF.

This clone was found many times. The chain links TRBV18 to TRBJ2-6, with 8 bases matching TRBD2. Trimming cost V 3 bases and J 0 bases; bases outside gene matches: 1. In germline, CDR1 is KGHSH, CDR2 LQKENI. The CDR3 covers 16 residues. DNA for the CDR3: TGTGCCAGCTCACCTCGGGGGGGCTCTGGGGCCAACGTCCTGACTTTC. Translation: CASSPRGGSGANVLTF.

In its sample, this clone ranks as medium-sized. The chain carries TRBV10-3 and TRBJ1-4; the D gene is possibly TRBD1 (6 bases). The V end lost 2 bases, the J end lost 8 bases, and 15 bases lay between the germline ends. This CDR3 is built from 15 residues. Germline V gives CDR1 ENHRY, CDR2 SYGVKD. The CDR3 protein is CAISEGTGSSEKLFF. Written as DNA, the CDR3 is TGTGCCATCAGTGAGGGAACAGGGAGTAGCGAAAAACTGTTTTTT.

Relative to its sample, this clone is medium-sized (0.01 to 0.1%). The chain recombines TRBV5-1 with TRBJ2-5; D gene ambiguous. In germline, CDR1 is SGHRS, CDR2 YFSETQ. Trimming shortened V by 0 bases and J by 0 bases, and 12 bases separated the two germline ends. The CDR3 consists of 16 residues. The CDR3 reads CASSLVVGGNQETQYF. The CDR3 coding sequence is TGCGCCAGCAGCTTGGTGGTCGGCGGCAACCAAGAGACCCAGTACTTC.

This clone was counted ten times or more. The chain joins TRBV29-1 to TRBJ2-7, with D perhaps TRBD1 (5 bases). Trimming removed 4 bases from V and 3 bases from J, with 10 bases in between. In germline, CDR1 is SQVTM, CDR2 ANQGSEA. The CDR3 length is 12 residues. CDR3 coding DNA: TGCAGCGTTGCCGACAGATTCTACGAGCAGTACTTC. Translation: CSVADRFYEQYF.

This rearrangement joins TRBV19 to TRBJ2-5; D call uncertain. Judging by the DNA end, TRBJ2-7 fits better; the J call may be wrong. The CDR3 spans 11 residues. Germline CDR1 LNHDA, CDR2 SQIVND (reference sequence). The CDR3 sequence is CASSMGHEQYF. The CDR3 DNA is TGTGCCAGTAGTATGGGCCACGAGCAGTACTTC.